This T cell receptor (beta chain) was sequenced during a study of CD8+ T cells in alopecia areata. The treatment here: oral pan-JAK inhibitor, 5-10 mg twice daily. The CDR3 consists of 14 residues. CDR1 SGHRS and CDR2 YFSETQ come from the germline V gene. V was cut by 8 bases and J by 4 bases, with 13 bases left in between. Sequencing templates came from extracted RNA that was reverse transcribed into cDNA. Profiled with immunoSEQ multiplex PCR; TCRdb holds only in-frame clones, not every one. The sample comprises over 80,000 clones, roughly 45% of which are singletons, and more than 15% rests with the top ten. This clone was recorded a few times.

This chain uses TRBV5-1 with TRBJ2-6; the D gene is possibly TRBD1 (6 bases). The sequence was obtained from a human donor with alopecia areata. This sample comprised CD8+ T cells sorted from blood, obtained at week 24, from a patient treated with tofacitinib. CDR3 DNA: TGCGCCAGTACCCAGGGGAGCGGGGCCAACGTCCTGACTTTC. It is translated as CASTQGSGANVLTF. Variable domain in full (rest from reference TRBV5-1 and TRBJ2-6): KAGVTQTPRYLIKTRGQQVTLSCSPISGHRSVSWYQQTPGQGLQFLFEYFSETQRNKGNFPGRFSGRQFSNSRSEMNVSTLELGDSALYLCASTQGSGANVLTFGAGSRLTVL.